These 6 T cell receptor beta chains were all obtained from the same sample, sequenced in a study of T cell responses to AZD1222 COVID-19 vaccine. Profiling relied on immunoSEQ multiplex PCR, and the TCRdb table lists in-frame clones only, not all of them. The sample lists roughly 30,000 clones; 89% were seen once. The sequences come from peripheral blood, collected on day 0 of AZD1222 vaccination. The receptors come from an adult in good health.

V usage is TRBV5-5 and J usage is TRBJ1-1, with a possible D match to TRBD1 (5 bases). Deletions cut 4 bases from V and 0 bases from J, with 13 bases between. Germline CDR1 is SGHKS and CDR2 is YYEKEE (reference sequence). This CDR3 contains 15 residues. DNA for the CDR3: TGTGCCAGCAGCCTGCTTGGGGGGTTGAACACTGAAGCTTTCTTT. It encodes CASSLLGGLNTEAFF.

V gene TRBV18 combines with J gene TRBJ2-5; D unclear. With 6 bases removed from V and 3 bases from J, the gap between germline ends came to 11 bases. The CDR3 consists of 13 residues. CDR1 KGHSH and CDR2 LQKENI come from the germline V gene. In DNA, the CDR3 is TGTGCCAGCTCCTCCCAACGCAAAGAGACCCAGTACTTC. It codes for CASSSQRKETQYF.

CDR3 sequence (DNA): TGTGCCACCAGCACCGGACAGGGGGACGATGAGCAGTTCTTC. Residues: CATSTGQGDDEQFF. The chain carries TRBV15 and TRBJ2-1; 10 bases are a match to TRBD1. This CDR3 region has 14 residues. The germline V gene encodes CDR1 LNHNV and CDR2 YYDKDF (reference sequence). The trim removed 4 bases at V and 8 bases at J, leaving 5 bases unmatched. The full variable domain, with the rest looked up from reference TRBV15 and TRBJ2-1, is DAMVIQNPRYQVTQFGKPVTLSCSQTLNHNVMYWYQQKSSQAPKLLFHYYDKDFNNEADTPDNFQSRRPNTSFCFLDIRSPGLGDTAMYLCATSTGQGDDEQFFGPGTRLTVL.

The gene calls are TRBV4-1 and TRBJ1-5; 9 nucleotides agree with TRBD1. Germline assignment: CDR1 MGHRA and CDR2 YSYEKL. This CDR3 is 15 amino acids long. The trim removed 6 bases at V and 1 base at J, leaving 4 bases unmatched. The CDR3 region is CASRQQGASNQPQHF. CDR3 nucleotides: TGCGCCAGCAGGCAACAGGGGGCCAGCAATCAGCCCCAGCATTTT.

This CDR3 reads CALGQGITGELFF. In DNA form, the CDR3 reads TGTGCCCTCGGACAGGGGATCACCGGGGAGCTGTTTTTT. The rearrangement links TRBV28 to TRBJ2-2; 9 bases are a match to TRBD1. Germline CDR1 and CDR2: MDHEN and SYDVKM. This CDR3 spans 13 amino acids. V dropped 11 bases and J dropped 4; count of bases not matched to a gene: 5.

This chain uses TRBV25-1 with TRBJ1-2; D unresolved. Germline V lookup: CDR1 MGHDK, CDR2 SYGVNS. The CDR3 contains 14 residues. Trimming took 1 base from V and 2 from J, leaving 8 bases between them. The CDR3 DNA is TGTGCCAGCAGTGAATTGGGTCCAAACTATGGCTACACCTTC. As protein: CASSELGPNYGYTF.